A selection of T cell receptor beta chains follows, all from one sample in a study of shared clonotypes between healthy human individuals. TCRdb's copy holds only in-frame clones and misses some; the assay was immunoSEQ multiplex PCR. The sample carries about 960,000 clones, around 80% recorded once. Sequencing input: memory CD4+ T cells sorted from blood. The receptors were sampled from a man between 18 and 29 years old in good health. Both conserved end residues are part of each CDR3. Fields, in order: D gene, J gene, V gene, clone size, CDR3 DNA, CDR3 protein. D genes are given only for firm matches. Where a row states a size, it is once, few, many or the class of an expanded clone; other rows omit it.

TRBD2	TRBJ2-2	TRBV7-7	NA	TGTGCTAGCAGCTTAGGACTAGCGGTCCGAATCACCGGGGAGCTGTTTTTT	CASSLGLAVRITGELFF
NA	TRBJ1-3	TRBV5-1	NA	TGCGCCAGCAGCCAACGACAGGACTCTGGAAACACCATATATTTT	CASSQRQDSGNTIYF
NA	TRBJ2-2	TRBV27	NA	TGTGCCAGTAAGACAGGAGTAGCGGTCGGGGAGCTGTTTTTT	CASKTGVAVGELFF
TRBD1	TRBJ1-1	TRBV7-8	NA	TGTGCCAGCAGCTCCCGGGACAGGGTCACTGAAGCTTTCTTT	CASSSRDRVTEAFF
TRBD1	TRBJ2-2	TRBV9	NA	TGTGCCAGCAGCCATAAGGGGGCGAGCGCGAACACCGGGGAGCTGTTTTTT	CASSHKGASANTGELFF
TRBD2	TRBJ2-7	TRBV6-6	NA	TGTGCCAGCAGTTATGGCGGGGGGGGCGCATACGAGCAGTACTTC	CASSYGGGGAYEQYF
NA	TRBJ1-2	TRBV5-4	NA	TGTGCCAGCAGCTTGGAACGAGGGGGGAATGGCTACACCTTC	CASSLERGGNGYTF
TRBD1	TRBJ1-6	TRBV6-1	NA	TGTGCCAGCAGTGACCGGGACAGGGCTTCACCCCTCCACTTT	CASSDRDRASPLHF
TRBD1	TRBJ2-7	TRBV28	NA	TGTGCCAGCAGTCCCCAGGGACAGACAACGGCGGAGCAGTACTTC	CASSPQGQTTAEQYF
NA	TRBJ2-5	TRBV4-2	NA	TGTGCCAGCAGCCAAGATAGTGGTACTACCCAAGAGACCCAGTACTTC	CASSQDSGTTQETQYF
NA	TRBJ1-2	TRBV27	few	TGTGCCAGCAGCCCTAGACCCTTTAACTATGGCTACACCTTC	CASSPRPFNYGYTF
NA	TRBJ2-7	TRBV5-1	NA	TGCGCCAGCAGCTTGGATAGGCAAGAGCAGTACTTC	CASSLDRQEQYF
NA	TRBJ1-1	TRBV5-5	many	TGTGCCAGCAGCCTTCTGTCGCGGGTTTATGAAGCTTTCTTT	CASSLLSRVYEAFF
NA	TRBJ1-2	TRBV19	NA	TGTGCCAGTTCGAGGGAGGGGGATGGCTACACCTTC	CASSREGDGYTF
NA	TRBJ1-2	TRBV30	few	TGTGCCTGGAGTAGGTCCTCTAACTATGGCTACACCTTC	CAWSRSSNYGYTF
NA	TRBJ2-5	TRBV9	NA	TGTGCCAGCAGTGTGACTTTGTTCGAGACCCAGTACTTC	CASSVTLFETQYF